This T cell receptor beta chain originates from a study of blood T cell repertoires in COVID-19. Study at large: T cells, B-cell-depleted T cells, or PBMCs supplied cDNA or gDNA.

Original handling: Reference gene primer amplification gave nucleated cell count estimates. Measured with immunoSEQ multiplex PCR; TCRdb has only the in-frame clones, and not every one. The V and J calls and the clone size are those of that table, but D and trimming were determined from the DNA. The table lists some 490,000 clones, about 85% of them singletons, with 8% to 9.5% in the top ten. Across under 25 US areas, participants ranged in age from about 18 to 100 years. Recovered Cohort 3 donors showed two negative PCRs, clearance, or symptom resolution. This clone occurred a few times. Trimming took 6 bases from V and 5 from J; bases not matched to a gene: 3. CDR1 KGHSH and CDR2 LQKENI come from the germline V gene. CDR3 length: 12 residues.

Sequencing was performed on PBMCs or T cells enriched from blood (not recorded which). The chain couples TRBV18 to TRBJ2-7; 8 nucleotides align to TRBD1. The receptor comes from a woman in her sixties who had recovered from COVID-19. CDR3 amino acids: CASSLTGDEQYF. In DNA form, the CDR3 reads TGTGCCAGCTCTCTGACAGGGGACGAGCAGTACTTC.